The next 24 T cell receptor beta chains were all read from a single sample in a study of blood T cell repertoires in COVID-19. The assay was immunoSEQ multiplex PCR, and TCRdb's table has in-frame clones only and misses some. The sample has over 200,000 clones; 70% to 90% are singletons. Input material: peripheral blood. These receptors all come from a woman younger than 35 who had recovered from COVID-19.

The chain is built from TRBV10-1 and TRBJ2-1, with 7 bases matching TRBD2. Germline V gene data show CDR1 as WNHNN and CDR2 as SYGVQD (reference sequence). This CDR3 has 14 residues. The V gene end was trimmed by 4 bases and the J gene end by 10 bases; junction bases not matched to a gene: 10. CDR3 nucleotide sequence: TGCGCCAGCAGTGGATGGGAGGGCTCCGGGGAGCAGTTCTTC. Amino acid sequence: CASSGWEGSGEQFF.

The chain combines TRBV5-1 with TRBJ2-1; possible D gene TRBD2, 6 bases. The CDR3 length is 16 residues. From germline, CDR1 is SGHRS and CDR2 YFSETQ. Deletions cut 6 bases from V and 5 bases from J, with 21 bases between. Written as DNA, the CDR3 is TGCGCCAGCACATTGGGCGGGGCTCCGGGGAACAATGAGCAGTTCTTC. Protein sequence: CASTLGGAPGNNEQFF.

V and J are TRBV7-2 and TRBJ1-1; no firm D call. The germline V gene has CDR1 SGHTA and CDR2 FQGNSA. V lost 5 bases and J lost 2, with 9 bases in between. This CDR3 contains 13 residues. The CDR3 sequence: CASSVMSNTEAFF. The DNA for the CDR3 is TGTGCCAGCAGCGTTATGAGTAACACTGAAGCTTTCTTT.

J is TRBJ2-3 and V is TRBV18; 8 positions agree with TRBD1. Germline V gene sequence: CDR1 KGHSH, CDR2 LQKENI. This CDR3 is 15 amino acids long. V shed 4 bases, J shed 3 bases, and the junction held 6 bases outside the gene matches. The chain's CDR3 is CASSQGRGQTDTQYF. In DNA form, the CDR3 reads TGTGCCAGCTCACAGGGCAGGGGGCAGACAGATACGCAGTATTTT.

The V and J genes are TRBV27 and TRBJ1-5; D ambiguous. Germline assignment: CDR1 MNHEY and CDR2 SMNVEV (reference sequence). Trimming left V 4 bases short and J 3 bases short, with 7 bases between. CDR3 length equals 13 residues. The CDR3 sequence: CASSSTYNQPQHF. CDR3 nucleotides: TGTGCCAGCAGTTCTACTTACAATCAGCCCCAGCATTTT.

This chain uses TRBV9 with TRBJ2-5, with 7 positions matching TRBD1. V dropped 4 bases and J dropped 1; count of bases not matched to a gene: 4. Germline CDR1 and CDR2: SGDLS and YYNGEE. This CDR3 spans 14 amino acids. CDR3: CASSLGGVQETQYF. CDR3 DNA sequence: TGTGCCAGCAGCCTAGGGGGCGTCCAAGAGACCCAGTACTTC.

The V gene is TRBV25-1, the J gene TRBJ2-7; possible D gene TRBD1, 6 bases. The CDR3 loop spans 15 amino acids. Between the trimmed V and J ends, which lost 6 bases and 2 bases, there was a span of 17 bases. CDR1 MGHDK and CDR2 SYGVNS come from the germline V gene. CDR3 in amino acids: CASSPETGVAYEQYF. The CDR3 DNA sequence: TGTGCCAGCAGCCCTGAGACAGGAGTAGCCTACGAGCAGTACTTC.

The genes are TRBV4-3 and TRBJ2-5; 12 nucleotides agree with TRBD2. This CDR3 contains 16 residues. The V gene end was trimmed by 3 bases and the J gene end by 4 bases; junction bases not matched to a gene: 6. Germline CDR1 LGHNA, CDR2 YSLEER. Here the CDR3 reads CASSHSLAGGGETQYF. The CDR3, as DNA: TGCGCCAGCAGCCATTCGCTAGCGGGAGGGGGAGAGACCCAGTACTTC.

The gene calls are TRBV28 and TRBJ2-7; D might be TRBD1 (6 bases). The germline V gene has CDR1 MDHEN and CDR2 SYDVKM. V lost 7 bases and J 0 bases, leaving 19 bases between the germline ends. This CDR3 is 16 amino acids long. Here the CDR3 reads CASIPSPGTSSYEQYF. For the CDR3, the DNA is TGTGCCAGCATTCCAAGTCCCGGGACAAGCTCCTACGAGCAGTACTTC.

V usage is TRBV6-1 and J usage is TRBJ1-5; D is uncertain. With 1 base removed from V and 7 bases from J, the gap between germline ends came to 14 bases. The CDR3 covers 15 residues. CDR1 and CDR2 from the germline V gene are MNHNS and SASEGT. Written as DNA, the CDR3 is TGTGCCAGCAGTGAAGACGGGTCCACCGGACAGCCCCAGCATTTT. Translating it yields CASSEDGSTGQPQHF.

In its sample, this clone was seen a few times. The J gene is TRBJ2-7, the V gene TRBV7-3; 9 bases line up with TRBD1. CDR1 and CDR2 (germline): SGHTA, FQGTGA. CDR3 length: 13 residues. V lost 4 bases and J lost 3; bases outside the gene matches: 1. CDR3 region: CASSSDRGYEQYF. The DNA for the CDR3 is TGTGCCAGCAGCTCGGACAGGGGCTACGAGCAGTACTTC.

The CDR3 loop is CASRDPMTSYEQYF. CDR3 sequence (DNA): TGCGCCAGCAGAGACCCCATGACTAGCTACGAGCAGTACTTC. This chain uses TRBV10-2 with TRBJ2-7; a possible D gene is TRBD2 (6 bases). Germline assignment: CDR1 WSHSY and CDR2 SAAADI. The ends were cut back, 6 bases at V and 3 bases at J, with 15 bases in the middle. This CDR3 spans 14 amino acids.

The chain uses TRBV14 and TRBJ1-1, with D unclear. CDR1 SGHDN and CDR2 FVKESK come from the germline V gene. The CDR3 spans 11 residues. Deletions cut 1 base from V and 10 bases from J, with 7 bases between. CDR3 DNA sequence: TGTGCCAGCAGCCAAGCTCCCCCAGCTTTCTTT. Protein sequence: CASSQAPPAFF.

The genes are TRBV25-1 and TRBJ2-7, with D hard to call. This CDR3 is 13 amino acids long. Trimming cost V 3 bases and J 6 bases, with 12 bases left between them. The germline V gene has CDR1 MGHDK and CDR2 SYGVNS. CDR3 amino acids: CASSDPGRSEQYF. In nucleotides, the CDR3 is TGTGCCAGCAGTGATCCAGGCCGCAGCGAGCAGTACTTC.

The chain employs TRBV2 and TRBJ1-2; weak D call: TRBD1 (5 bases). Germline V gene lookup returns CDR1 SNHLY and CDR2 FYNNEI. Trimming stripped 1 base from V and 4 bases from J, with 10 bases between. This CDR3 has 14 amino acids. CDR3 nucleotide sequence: TGTGCCAGCAGTGAAGGGGGACTCGTCTATGGCTACACCTTC. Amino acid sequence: CASSEGGLVYGYTF.

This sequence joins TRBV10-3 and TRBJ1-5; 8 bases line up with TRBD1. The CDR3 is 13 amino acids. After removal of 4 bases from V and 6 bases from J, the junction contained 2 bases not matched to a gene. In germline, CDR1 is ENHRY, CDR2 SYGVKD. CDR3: CAISGTGGQPQHF. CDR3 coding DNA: TGTGCCATCAGTGGAACAGGGGGTCAGCCCCAGCATTTT.

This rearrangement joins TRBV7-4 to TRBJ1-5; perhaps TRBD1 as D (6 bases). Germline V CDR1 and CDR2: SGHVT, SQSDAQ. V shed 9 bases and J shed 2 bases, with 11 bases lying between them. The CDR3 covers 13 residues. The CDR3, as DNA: TGTGCCAGGGACTCAGGGGGCAATCAGCCCCAGCATTTT. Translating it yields CARDSGGNQPQHF.

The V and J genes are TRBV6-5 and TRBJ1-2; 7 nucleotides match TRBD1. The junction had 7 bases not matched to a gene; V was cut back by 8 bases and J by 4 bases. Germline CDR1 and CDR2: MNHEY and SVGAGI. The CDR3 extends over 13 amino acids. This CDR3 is CASHPQGPYGYTF. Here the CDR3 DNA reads TGTGCCAGCCACCCACAGGGGCCCTATGGCTACACCTTC.

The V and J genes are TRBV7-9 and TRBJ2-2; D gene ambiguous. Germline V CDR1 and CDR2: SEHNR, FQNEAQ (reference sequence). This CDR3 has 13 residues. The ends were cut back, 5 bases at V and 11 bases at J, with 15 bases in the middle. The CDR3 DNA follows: TGTGCCAGCAGCGATAGTTACCGGTACGAGCTGTTTTTT. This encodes CASSDSYRYELFF.

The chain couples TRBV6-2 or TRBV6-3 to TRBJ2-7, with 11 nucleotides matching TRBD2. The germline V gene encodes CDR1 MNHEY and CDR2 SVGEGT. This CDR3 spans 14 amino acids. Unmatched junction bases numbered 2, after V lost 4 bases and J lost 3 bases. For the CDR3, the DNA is TGTGCCAGCAGTTTTCTAGCGGGAGGCTACGAGCAGTACTTC. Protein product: CASSFLAGGYEQYF.

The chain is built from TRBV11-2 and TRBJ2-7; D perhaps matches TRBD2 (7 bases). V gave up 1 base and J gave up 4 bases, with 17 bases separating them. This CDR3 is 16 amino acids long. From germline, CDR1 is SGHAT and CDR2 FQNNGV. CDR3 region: CASSLVGGGAVYEQYF. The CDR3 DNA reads TGTGCCAGCAGCTTAGTAGGTGGGGGGGCGGTTTACGAGCAGTACTTC.

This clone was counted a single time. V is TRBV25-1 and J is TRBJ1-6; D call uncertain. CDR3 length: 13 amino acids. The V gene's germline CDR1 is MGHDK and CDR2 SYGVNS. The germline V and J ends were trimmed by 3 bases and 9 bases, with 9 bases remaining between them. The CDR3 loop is CASSDGPSSPLHF. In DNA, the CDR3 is TGTGCCAGCAGTGATGGTCCTAGTTCACCCCTCCACTTT.

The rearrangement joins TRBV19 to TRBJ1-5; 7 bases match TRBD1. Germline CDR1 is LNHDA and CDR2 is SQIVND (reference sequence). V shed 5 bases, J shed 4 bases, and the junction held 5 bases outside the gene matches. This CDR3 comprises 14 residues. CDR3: CASSAGGGNQPQHF. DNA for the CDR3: TGTGCCAGTAGTGCAGGGGGTGGTAATCAGCCCCAGCATTTT.

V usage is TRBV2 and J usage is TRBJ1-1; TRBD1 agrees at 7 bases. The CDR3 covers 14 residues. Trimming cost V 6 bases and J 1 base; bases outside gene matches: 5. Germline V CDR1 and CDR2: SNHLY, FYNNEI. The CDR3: CASSIGGGNTEAFF. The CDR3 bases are TGTGCCAGCAGCATAGGGGGCGGGAACACTGAAGCTTTCTTT.